This T cell receptor (beta chain) appears in the sequencing data of a study of blood T cell repertoires in COVID-19. The wider study: T cells, B-cell-depleted T cells, or PBMCs supplied cDNA or gDNA.

Methods used by the authors: Amplification from reference gene primers served as the basis for estimated nucleated cell counts. Repertoires were generated with immunoSEQ multiplex PCR, while TCRdb's copy carries only in-frame clones and drops some. The V and J calls and the clone size are those of that table, but D and trimming were determined from the DNA. The sample has hundreds of thousands of clones; around 85% are singletons. This clonotype originated in a young woman with acute or convalescent COVID-19. The sample comprised peripheral blood.

CDR3 residues: CATSRPRETNEKLFF. DNA of the CDR3: TGTGCCACCAGTAGACCTCGGGAGACAAATGAAAAACTGTTTTTT. The chain is built from TRBV15 and TRBJ1-4; D unresolved. The CDR3 totals 15 residues. CDR1 and CDR2 from the germline V gene are LNHNV and YYDKDF (reference sequence). The ends were cut back, 6 bases at V and 5 bases at J, with 16 bases in the middle.